This T cell receptor (beta chain) was observed in a study of cytomegalovirus exposure and HLA in healthy donors. The PCR employed 60 Vbeta primers together with 13 Jbeta primers. Assay used: immunoSEQ multiplex PCR; TCRdb lists only in-frame clones, some missing. The sample shows 80,000 to 100,000 clones, roughly 70% of them seen only once. Germline-derived CDR1 and CDR2 are MNHNY and SVGAGI (reference sequence). V trimming: 4 bases; J trimming: 10 bases; junction bases outside the gene matches: 7. This CDR3 contains 15 residues. Sequenced sample: PBMCs. This receptor was taken from a man aged 25-45 years in good health and CMV-seropositive. The V gene is TRBV6-6, the J gene TRBJ2-2; TRBD1 matches at 12 bases. CDR3 in amino acids: CASSSRDRGQEELFF. In nucleotides, the CDR3 is TGTGCCAGCAGTTCCCGGGACAGGGGGCAAGAGGAGCTGTTTTTT.